A single sample is the source of the 20 T cell receptor beta chains below, sequenced in a study of early T cells in non-severe SARS-CoV-2 infection. TCRdb reanalysed the 5' RACE reads using MiXCR and keeps one entry per CDR3 protein. The table lists 50,000 to 60,000 distinct CDR3 sequences, around 6.6% of them singletons, with 5.5% to 6% in the top ten. The material was whole blood, obtained at baseline. The receptors here all came from an adult who was a healthcare worker with PCR-confirmed SARS-CoV-2 infection or an uninfected control (not recorded which).

The chain has TRBV24-1 and TRBJ2-2; 8 bases match TRBD2. V shed 6 bases and J 0 bases; nucleotides not matched to a gene: 11. This CDR3 is built from 18 residues. The germline CDR1 and CDR2 sequences are KGHDR and SFDVKD. The CDR3 protein is CATSTLRGGPANTGELFF. The CDR3 DNA reads as TGTGCCACCAGTACTCTCCGGGGGGGGCCCGCGAACACCGGGGAGCTGTTTTTT.

Ten or more counts support this clonotype. The chain uses TRBV7-9 and TRBJ2-3, with D perhaps matching TRBD1 (6 bases). CDR3 length: 17 residues. The germline V gene encodes CDR1 SEHNR and CDR2 FQNEAQ (reference sequence). V was shortened by 6 bases and J by 2 bases, with 21 bases between the two germline ends. In nucleotides, the CDR3 is TGTGCCAGCAGTTCCATCCGGGACAACTCCTACACAGATACGCAGTATTTT. Its protein product is CASSSIRDNSYTDTQYF. The full variable domain, in which reference TRBV7-9 and TRBJ2-3 provide the parts outside the CDR3, is DTGVSQNPRHKITKRGQNVTFRCDPISEHNRLYWYRQTLGQGPEFLTYFQNEAQLEKSRLLSDRFSAERPKGSFSTLEIQRTEQGDSAMYLCASSSIRDNSYTDTQYFGPGTRLTVL.

The table lists this clonotype with many counts. V and J are TRBV7-2 and TRBJ2-3; a weak D match, TRBD2 (6 bases). The V end lost 6 bases, the J end lost 5 bases, and 9 bases lay between the germline ends. There are 12 residues in the CDR3. Germline V lookup: CDR1 SGHTA, CDR2 FQGNSA. The CDR3 DNA is TGTGCCAGCAGTTGGGGGGAAGATACGCAGTATTTT. Translated: CASSWGEDTQYF.

This clonotype was counted a few times. The chain uses TRBV10-3 and TRBJ2-3; either TRBD1 or TRBD2 may supply D (6 bases each). V lost 10 bases to trimming and J lost 5 bases, with 19 bases between them. Germline V gene data show CDR1 as ENHRY and CDR2 as SYGVKD. CDR3 length equals 14 residues. The CDR3 coding sequence is TGTGCCACGCGGGACACCGTTGTTGTAGATACGCAGTATTTT. This codes for CATRDTVVVDTQYF.

The CDR3 protein is CASSFARLAGASTDTQYF. The CDR3 DNA reads TGTGCCAGCAGCTTTGCTAGACTAGCGGGGGCGAGCACAGATACGCAGTATTTT. This chain joins TRBV12-3 or TRBV12-4 and TRBJ2-3, with 12 bases identical to TRBD2. Trimming at V came to 6 bases and at J to 0 bases, leaving 10 bases not matched to a gene. CDR3 length: 18 residues.

This clonotype turned up a few times. The rearrangement links TRBV12-3 or TRBV12-4 to TRBJ1-4; TRBD1 might be the D (5 bases). The CDR3 has 15 residues. The V gene lost 7 bases and the J gene lost 7 bases, with 19 bases spanning the gap. CDR3 in DNA: TGTGCCAGCACCCCGTGGGGCATGGAAGGTGAAAAACTGTTTTTT. Its translation: CASTPWGMEGEKLFF.

This rearrangement joins TRBV11-2 to TRBJ2-2; unclear D gene. The germline V gene encodes CDR1 SGHAT and CDR2 FQNNGV. The CDR3 covers 14 residues. V gave up 10 bases and J gave up 3 bases, with 15 bases separating them. The CDR3 here is CATRKSTDTGELFF. The CDR3, as DNA: TGTGCCACCCGAAAGTCCACAGACACCGGGGAGCTGTTTTTT. The full variable domain, its missing parts supplied by reference TRBV11-2 and TRBJ2-2, is EAGVAQSPRYKIIEKRQSVAFWCNPISGHATLYWYQQILGQGPKLLIQFQNNGVVDDSQLPKDRFSAERLKGVDSTLKIQPAKLEDSAVYLCATRKSTDTGELFFGEGSRLTVL.

This clonotype has a count of ten or more. The chain recombines TRBV20-1 with TRBJ2-7, with D possibly being TRBD1 (6 bases). V lost 6 bases to trimming and J lost 2 bases, with 14 bases between them. Germline values: CDR1 DFQATT, CDR2 SNEGSKA (reference sequence). The CDR3 extends over 13 amino acids. CDR3 nucleotides: TGCAGTGCCCTACAGGGACGCGCCTACGAGCAGTACTTC. This codes for CSALQGRAYEQYF.

This clonotype was observed many times. The J gene is TRBJ1-6, the V gene TRBV10-3; possible D gene TRBD1, 6 bases. In germline, CDR1 is ENHRY, CDR2 SYGVKD. The V gene lost 6 bases and the J gene lost 7 bases, with 13 bases spanning the gap. The CDR3 runs to 14 residues. For the CDR3, the DNA is TGTGCCATCAGCCAGACAGGACCAAATTCACCCCTCCACTTT. The encoded protein is CAISQTGPNSPLHF.

This clonotype was seen only a few times. The chain is built from TRBV12-3 or TRBV12-4 and TRBJ1-1; D possibly corresponds to TRBD1 (6 bases). The CDR3 covers 16 residues. Deletions cut 6 bases from V and 0 bases from J, with 17 bases between. DNA for the CDR3: TGTGCCAGCAGCACAAGTCGGGCAGGGGTGAACACTGAAGCTTTCTTT. Protein sequence: CASSTSRAGVNTEAFF.

This clonotype was counted ten times or more. This rearrangement joins TRBV7-6 to TRBJ2-1, with TRBD2 matching 10 bases. In germline, CDR1 is SGHVS, CDR2 FNYEAQ. With V trimmed by 1 base and J by 9 bases, 6 bases remained unmatched. This CDR3 is built from 15 residues. The chain's CDR3 is CASSLESGGAGEQFF. In DNA, the CDR3 is TGTGCCAGCAGCTTAGAGAGCGGGGGGGCCGGTGAGCAGTTCTTC.

This clonotype was picked up many times. J is TRBJ2-1 and V is TRBV13, with TRBD2 matching 7 bases. The CDR3 loop spans 16 amino acids. V lost 5 bases and J lost 4; bases outside the gene matches: 11. Germline V CDR1 and CDR2: PRHDT, FYEKMQ (reference sequence). The CDR3 here is CASSDLGGSRYNEQFF. CDR3 sequence (DNA): TGTGCCAGCAGCGACTTGGGGGGGTCGAGGTACAATGAGCAGTTCTTC.

The V gene is TRBV6-5, the J gene TRBJ1-5, with TRBD1 matching over 8 bases. CDR1 MNHEY and CDR2 SVGAGI come from the germline V gene. The CDR3 length is 15 residues. With V trimmed by 5 bases and J by 1 base, 4 bases remained unmatched. Written as DNA, the CDR3 is TGTGCCAGCAGTCGGACAGGGACAAGCAATCAGCCCCAGCATTTT. Residues: CASSRTGTSNQPQHF.

This clonotype was detected only a few times. This chain joins TRBV7-8 and TRBJ2-5; D not certain. The CDR3 is 14 amino acids. The V and J ends lost 5 bases and 0 bases respectively, with 10 bases between them. In germline, CDR1 is SGHVS, CDR2 FQNEAQ. The CDR3, as DNA: TGTGCCAGCAGCCTAGTAATGGACCAAGAGACCCAGTACTTC. Amino acid sequence: CASSLVMDQETQYF.

This clonotype was recorded many times. The rearrangement joins TRBV9 to TRBJ2-1, with 7 bases fitting TRBD2. The trim removed 0 bases at V and 3 bases at J, leaving 6 bases unmatched. The germline V gene has CDR1 SGDLS and CDR2 YYNGEE. The CDR3 has 16 amino acids. The CDR3 protein is CASSVEAGTVYNEQFF. The CDR3 nucleotides read TGTGCCAGCAGCGTAGAAGCGGGGACCGTCTACAATGAGCAGTTCTTC. Combining the CDR3 with reference TRBV9 and TRBJ2-1 gives the whole variable domain DSGVTQTPKHLITATGQRVTLRCSPRSGDLSVYWYQQSLDQGLQFLIQYYNGEERAKGNILERFSAQQFPDLHSELNLSSLELGDSALYFCASSVEAGTVYNEQFFGPGTRLTVL.

Comments on this clonotype: Since a much larger clone is just one base distant, this may be a read error. V and J are TRBV18 and TRBJ2-1; either TRBD1 or TRBD2 may fit D (5 bases each). Germline V gene lookup returns CDR1 KGHSH and CDR2 LQKENI. This CDR3 is built from 15 residues. V was pared by 3 bases and J by 8 bases, with 17 bases between. The CDR3, as DNA: TGTGCCAGCTCACCCCTCATAGGGAGAGGGGATGAGCAGTTCTTC. It translates to CASSPLIGRGDEQFF.

This clonotype came up a few times. V gene TRBV7-3 combines with J gene TRBJ1-6, with D perhaps matching TRBD1 (5 bases). The germline CDR1 and CDR2 sequences are SGHTA and FQGTGA. Trimming pared 2 bases from V and 9 bases from J, leaving 11 bases between. The CDR3 has 14 amino acids. CDR3 coding DNA: TGTGCCAGCAGCTTAGAAGGGGCAGGTTCACCCCTCCACTTT. Translation: CASSLEGAGSPLHF.

This clonotype has a count of ten or more. The gene calls are TRBV7-9 and TRBJ1-5; 9 bases map to TRBD1. Germline assignment: CDR1 SEHNR and CDR2 FQNEAQ (reference sequence). This CDR3 contains 14 residues. V shed 3 bases and J 6 bases; nucleotides not matched to a gene: 3. The CDR3 region has the DNA TGTGCCAGCAGCTTCGGACAGGGGACTCAGCCCCAGCATTTT. This encodes CASSFGQGTQPQHF.

J is TRBJ2-2 and V is TRBV5-4, with 11 bases fitting TRBD1. Losses at the gene ends were 6 bases for V and 3 bases for J; bases not matched to a gene: 7. CDR1 and CDR2 (germline): SGHNT, YYREEE (reference sequence). The CDR3 has 16 residues. The CDR3 DNA sequence: TGTGCCAGCACCCAAGGGACAGGGGGGTACACCGGGGAGCTGTTTTTT. Translated: CASTQGTGGYTGELFF.

This clonotype occurred many times. The chain combines TRBV4-3 with TRBJ1-6, with unresolved D. The ends were cut back, 0 bases at V and 0 bases at J, with 12 bases in the middle. Germline V CDR1 and CDR2: LGHNA, YSLEER. The CDR3 has 18 residues. The DNA of the CDR3 is TGCGCCAGCAGCCAAGATCGTCGTCGGAGCTCCTATAATTCACCCCTCCACTTT. Encoded protein: CASSQDRRRSSYNSPLHF.